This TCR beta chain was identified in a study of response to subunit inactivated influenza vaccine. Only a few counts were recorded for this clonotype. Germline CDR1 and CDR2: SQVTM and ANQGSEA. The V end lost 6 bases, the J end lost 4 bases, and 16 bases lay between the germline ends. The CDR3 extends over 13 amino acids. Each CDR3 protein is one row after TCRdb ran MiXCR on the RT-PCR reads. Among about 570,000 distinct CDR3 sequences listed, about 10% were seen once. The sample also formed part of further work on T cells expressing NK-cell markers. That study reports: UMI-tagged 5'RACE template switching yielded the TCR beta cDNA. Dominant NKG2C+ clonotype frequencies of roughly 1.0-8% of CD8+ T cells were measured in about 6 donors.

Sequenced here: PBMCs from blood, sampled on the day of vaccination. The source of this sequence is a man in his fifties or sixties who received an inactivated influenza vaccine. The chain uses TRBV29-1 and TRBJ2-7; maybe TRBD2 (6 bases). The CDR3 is CSVAGGTLYEQYF. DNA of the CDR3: TGCAGCGTCGCTGGCGGGACCCTTTACGAGCAGTACTTC.